The 8 T cell receptor beta chains listed next were all sequenced from one sample in a study of blood T cell repertoires in COVID-19. Repertoires were generated with immunoSEQ multiplex PCR, while TCRdb's copy carries only in-frame clones and drops some. The repertoire holds roughly 250,000 clones, with 65% to 80% as singletons. The sample was peripheral blood. The source of these receptors is a woman aged 40 to 50 with active or convalescent COVID-19.

Comment on this clone: One junction end disagrees with the germline gene, perhaps due to a read error. The chain joins TRBV7-7 to TRBJ2-2; TRBD1 aligns across 11 bases. The CDR3 contains 15 residues. The germline V gene has CDR1 SSHAT and CDR2 FNYEAQ (reference sequence). In nucleotides, the CDR3 is TGTGCTAGCAGCCCCGGGACAGGGGGAACCGGGGAGCTGTTTTTT. Its translation: CASSPGTGGTGELFF.

The count of this clone is one. The chain recombines TRBV5-1 with TRBJ2-3, with 7 bases fitting TRBD1. J gave up 2 bases and V 2 bases, and 5 bases lay outside the gene matches. The CDR3 totals 15 residues. Germline assignment: CDR1 SGHRS and CDR2 YFSETQ. CDR3 DNA sequence: TGCGCCAGCAGCTTAAGGGGGCCGAACACAGATACGCAGTATTTT. Protein sequence: CASSLRGPNTDTQYF.

This chain connects TRBV5-4 to TRBJ2-7; TRBD1 is a possible D gene (7 bases). Germline values: CDR1 SGHNT, CDR2 YYREEE (reference sequence). The germline V and J ends were trimmed by 5 bases and 2 bases, with 14 bases remaining between them. The CDR3 is made up of 14 amino acids. The CDR3 bases are TGTGCCAGCAGTCAGGGGGGCGCTACCTACGAGCAGTACTTC. It specifies CASSQGGATYEQYF.

The genes are TRBV7-3 and TRBJ2-2, with 7 bases aligning to TRBD1. The V gene's germline CDR1 is SGHTA and CDR2 FQGTGA. V was pared by 6 bases and J by 7 bases, with 8 bases of the junction left unmatched. The CDR3 is 14 residues long. Here the CDR3 DNA reads TGTGCCAGCAGTTTCGGACAGGCAGGCGGGGAGCTGTTTTTT. Encoded protein: CASSFGQAGGELFF.

V usage is TRBV4-1 and J usage is TRBJ2-1, with D possibly matching TRBD2 (7 bases). CDR1 and CDR2 from the germline V gene are MGHRA and YSYEKL. V was pared by 1 base and J by 6 bases, with 13 bases between. This CDR3 has 15 residues. The CDR3 region is CASSQVNGGLNEQFF. CDR3 nucleotide sequence: TGCGCCAGCAGCCAAGTAAACGGGGGGCTCAATGAGCAGTTCTTC.

V usage is TRBV2 and J usage is TRBJ2-3, with 9 bases that match TRBD2. The germline CDR1 and CDR2 sequences are SNHLY and FYNNEI. This CDR3 contains 15 residues. V shed 6 bases and J 3 bases; nucleotides not matched to a gene: 7. Written as DNA, the CDR3 is TGTGCCAGCAGCTTCACGCGGGGGGGAACAGATACGCAGTATTTT. Protein: CASSFTRGGTDTQYF.

This sequence joins TRBV20-1 and TRBJ2-7, with a tentative D call TRBD1 (6 bases). Looked up from germline, CDR1 is DFQATT and CDR2 is SNEGSKA (reference sequence). The CDR3 consists of 11 residues. V lost 6 bases and J 10 bases, leaving 16 bases between the germline ends. The CDR3 here is CSATLQGSQYF. The CDR3 DNA follows: TGCAGTGCGACCCTCCAGGGGTCACAGTACTTC.

V and J are TRBV5-1 and TRBJ1-1, with a possible D match to TRBD1 (5 bases). Trimming left V 4 bases short and J 1 base short, with 8 bases between. This CDR3 has 13 amino acids. From germline, CDR1 is SGHRS and CDR2 YFSETQ. CDR3 DNA sequence: TGCGCCAGCAGCGGCGGGGGGAACACTGAAGCTTTCTTT. It encodes CASSGGGNTEAFF.